Listed here are 19 T cell receptor beta chains from one sample, sequenced in a study of CD8 T cells in ankylosing spondylitis. Study-level results: It appeared that ankylosing spondylitis blood was characterized by a TCR beta motif of several highly homologous variants.

Each CDR3 protein is one row after TCRdb ran MiXCR on the 5' RACE reads. The sample includes a few hundred thousand distinct CDR3 sequences, 17% of them seen just once. Their antigen targets remain unknown. The specimen sequenced was blood, either unsorted or a sorted T cell fraction (not recorded which). The receptor source for this set is a male donor with ankylosing spondylitis.

The CDR3 nucleotides read TGTGCCATCAGGATAGCGGACCAGGGCGGCTACACCTTC. Encoded protein: CAIRIADQGGYTF. The V call is TRBV10-3, the J call TRBJ1-2; tentatively, D is TRBD1 (5 bases). V was shortened by 6 bases and J by 8 bases, with 16 bases between the two germline ends. Germline CDR1 and CDR2: ENHRY and SYGVKD. This CDR3 spans 13 amino acids.

This clonotype has a handful of counts. This chain links TRBV27 with TRBJ2-1; 10 bases are shared with TRBD2. Trimming took 4 bases from V and 3 from J; bases not matched to a gene: 6. Germline-derived CDR1 and CDR2 are MNHEY and SMNVEV (reference sequence). The CDR3 extends over 16 amino acids. Written as DNA, the CDR3 is TGTGCCAGCAGTTCTCTAGCGGGGGCCATCTACAATGAGCAGTTCTTC. This codes for CASSSLAGAIYNEQFF.

The chain couples TRBV27 to TRBJ2-5; D is ambiguous. The germline gives CDR1 MNHEY, CDR2 SMNVEV (reference sequence). The CDR3 covers 13 residues. V was trimmed by 3 bases and J by 0 bases, leaving 5 bases between them. This CDR3 is CASSFGDQETQYF. In DNA, the CDR3 is TGTGCCAGCAGTTTTGGGGACCAAGAGACCCAGTACTTC.

The chain is built from TRBV4-2 and TRBJ1-2, with 7 bases identical to TRBD1. CDR1 is LGHNA and CDR2 is YNFKEQ in the germline V gene. There are 13 residues in the CDR3. Trimming at V came to 1 base and at J to 7 bases, leaving 3 bases not matched to a gene. The CDR3 DNA reads as TGTGCCAGCAGCCAAGGAGGACAGGCTGGCTACACCTTC. This codes for CASSQGGQAGYTF.

This chain uses TRBV6-5 with TRBJ2-7; D is ambiguous. Germline V gene sequence: CDR1 MNHEY, CDR2 SVGAGI. V was trimmed by 0 bases and J by 1 base, leaving 10 bases between them. The CDR3 runs 15 residues. CDR3: CASSYSGPYSYEQYF. The CDR3 DNA sequence: TGTGCCAGCAGTTACTCTGGCCCTTATTCCTACGAGCAGTACTTC.

The genes are TRBV6-1 and TRBJ1-5, with D perhaps TRBD1 (5 bases). Trimming left V 6 bases short and J 4 bases short, with 19 bases between. Germline V gene sequence: CDR1 MNHNS, CDR2 SASEGT. This CDR3 spans 16 amino acids. Written as DNA, the CDR3 is TGTGCCAGCAGCAACCGTTGGGGGGAAGGAAATCAGCCCCAGCATTTT. Translating gives CASSNRWGEGNQPQHF.

This clonotype has a handful of counts. The genes are TRBV28 and TRBJ2-2, with no clear D. The germline V gene has CDR1 MDHEN and CDR2 SYDVKM. The V and J ends lost 2 bases and 4 bases respectively, with 14 bases between them. The CDR3 loop spans 16 amino acids. CDR3: CASSLGPSPGTGELFF. DNA of the CDR3: TGTGCCAGCAGTTTAGGCCCTTCCCCGGGCACCGGGGAGCTGTTTTTT. The full variable domain, completed using reference TRBV28 and TRBJ2-2, is DVKVTQSSRYLVKRTGEKVFLECVQDMDHENMFWYRQDPGLGLRLIYFSYDVKMKEKGDIPEGYSVSREKKERFSLILESASTNQTSMYLCASSLGPSPGTGELFFGEGSRLTVL.

The table lists this clonotype with many counts. In DNA, the CDR3 is TGTGCCAGCAGCCCAGGGACTTCGAGCAATGAGCAGTTCTTC. Translating gives CASSPGTSSNEQFF. The gene calls are TRBV4-2 and TRBJ2-1; tentative D call: TRBD2 (6 bases). CDR1 and CDR2 (germline): LGHNA, YNFKEQ. This CDR3 comprises 14 residues. Trimming shortened V by 4 bases and J by 6 bases, and 13 bases separated the two germline ends.

This sequence joins TRBV20-1 and TRBJ2-3; D gene unclear. CDR1 DFQATT and CDR2 SNEGSKA come from the germline V gene (reference sequence). The CDR3 contains 13 residues. V dropped 5 bases and J dropped 2 bases, with 11 bases sitting between them. CDR3 sequence reads: CSARPLPTDTQYF. CDR3 nucleotide sequence: TGCAGTGCTCGGCCCCTTCCCACAGATACGCAGTATTTT.

This clonotype was seen many times. The chain recombines TRBV6-2 or TRBV6-3 with TRBJ2-1; D not resolved. The CDR3 has 14 residues. Trimming took off 8 bases at V and 6 bases at J, with 17 bases between the two ends. The V gene's germline CDR1 is MNHEY and CDR2 SVGEGT. The CDR3 nucleotides read TGTGCCAGCGTAAGGACCGCAGTTAGCAATGAGCAGTTCTTC. Amino acid sequence: CASVRTAVSNEQFF.

V gene TRBV6-2 or TRBV6-3 combines with J gene TRBJ2-2, with D possibly matching TRBD1 (6 bases). Trimming took 6 bases from V and 5 from J, leaving 10 bases between them. The CDR3 extends over 13 amino acids. Germline CDR1 and CDR2: MNHEY and SVGEGT. CDR3 protein: CASSTTGTGELFF. CDR3 DNA: TGTGCCAGCAGCACAACAGGGACCGGGGAGCTGTTTTTT.

This sequence joins TRBV6-5 and TRBJ1-5; D gene ambiguous. Trimming stripped 2 bases from V and 3 bases from J, with 5 bases between. Germline CDR1 reads MNHEY; CDR2 reads SVGAGI. The CDR3 length is 13 residues. CDR3 sequence (DNA): TGTGCCAGCAGTTACCGTCTCAATCAGCCCCAGCATTTT. Protein: CASSYRLNQPQHF.

CDR3 sequence (DNA): TGTGCCAGCAGTGAATCTAGCGGGGGGGCCTTTGGTCAAAACATTCAGTACTTC. It yields the protein CASSESSGGAFGQNIQYF. This chain connects TRBV6-1 to TRBJ2-4, with TRBD2 matching 12 bases. The length of the CDR3 is 18 residues. Germline V gives CDR1 MNHNS, CDR2 SASEGT. Unmatched junction bases numbered 10, after V lost 2 bases and J lost 5 bases.

The table lists this clonotype with a few counts. This chain links TRBV20-1 with TRBJ2-3; D is unresolved. Germline CDR1 and CDR2: DFQATT and SNEGSKA (reference sequence). The CDR3 extends over 15 amino acids. V lost 0 bases and J 2 bases, leaving 12 bases between the germline ends. The chain's CDR3 is CSARDGPSVTDTQYF. The CDR3, as DNA: TGCAGTGCTAGAGATGGGCCTTCCGTCACAGATACGCAGTATTTT.

The chain is built from TRBV7-3 and TRBJ2-3; the match to TRBD2 covers 12 bases. There are 18 residues in the CDR3. CDR1 is SGHTA, CDR2 FQGTGA, per germline. Trimming cost V 3 bases and J 0 bases; bases outside gene matches: 7. The CDR3 DNA is TGTGCCAGCAGCTTGCTAGCGGGGGGGAGAATCAGCACAGATACGCAGTATTTT. Residues: CASSLLAGGRISTDTQYF.

The chain is built from TRBV7-3 and TRBJ2-4, with unresolved D. This CDR3 comprises 13 residues. CDR1 is SGHTA, CDR2 FQGTGA, per germline. V dropped 4 bases and J dropped 2 bases, with 6 bases sitting between them. The CDR3 nucleotides are TGTGCCAGCAGCTCCGGCCCCAAAAACATTCAGTACTTC. It is translated as CASSSGPKNIQYF.

The CDR3 nucleotides read TGCGCCAGCAGCCCAATGGGACAGGCCGTGAACGAGCAGTACTTC. Residues: CASSPMGQAVNEQYF. The V call is TRBV5-1, the J call TRBJ2-7; 8 bases fit TRBD1. Per germline, CDR1 SGHRS and CDR2 YFSETQ. Losses at the gene ends were 4 bases for V and 5 bases for J; bases not matched to a gene: 11. CDR3 size: 15 residues.

This chain connects TRBV5-1 to TRBJ2-7; D call uncertain. Germline CDR1 reads SGHRS; CDR2 reads YFSETQ. The ends were cut back, 0 bases at V and 1 base at J, with 11 bases in the middle. This CDR3 contains 15 residues. CDR3 residues: CASSLDVSGSYEQYF. The CDR3, as DNA: TGCGCCAGCAGCTTGGATGTTTCGGGTTCCTACGAGCAGTACTTC.

About this clonotype itself: This clone may be a read error of a much larger clone one base away. This chain links TRBV7-3 with TRBJ2-2; 8 bases match TRBD1. The CDR3 runs to 14 residues. The germline V gene encodes CDR1 SGHTA and CDR2 FQGTGA. The CDR3, as DNA: TGTCCCAGCAGCCCAGGGGGCTACACCGGGGAGCTGTTTTTT. Amino acids: CPSSPGGYTGELFF.